The 25 T cell receptor beta chains in this list originate from one sample, sequenced in a study of blood T cell repertoires in COVID-19. Some clones are missing from TCRdb's copy, which holds only in-frame ones; the method was immunoSEQ multiplex PCR. The sample holds about 160,000 clones, over 75% seen once. What was sequenced was PBMCs or T cells enriched from blood (not recorded which). These TCRs come from a man aged 40-49 years who had recovered from COVID-19.

The rearrangement links TRBV7-9 to TRBJ1-1; 8 nucleotides agree with TRBD1. From germline, CDR1 is SEHNR and CDR2 FQNEAQ (reference sequence). After removal of 5 bases from V and 9 bases from J, the junction contained 17 bases not matched to a gene. The CDR3 runs to 16 residues. CDR3 DNA: TGTGCCAGCAGCCGGTTCGGGGGACAGGAACTTATGAAAGCTTTCTTT. It encodes CASSRFGGQELMKAFF. Using reference TRBV7-9 and TRBJ1-1 for the parts outside the CDR3, the full variable domain is DTGVSQNPRHKITKRGQNVTFRCDPISEHNRLYWYRQTLGQGPEFLTYFQNEAQLEKSRLLSDRFSAERPKGSFSTLEIQRTEQGDSAMYLCASSRFGGQELMKAFFGQGTRLTVV.

Ten or more counts support this clone. V and J are TRBV3-1 (or the pseudogene TRBV3-2) and TRBJ1-2, with D hard to call. CDR3 length: 15 residues. The germline V gene encodes CDR1 LGHDT and CDR2 YNNKEL (reference sequence). V was pared by 1 base and J by 4 bases, with 13 bases between. The chain's CDR3 is CASSQVYQARYGYTF. In DNA form, the CDR3 reads TGTGCCAGCAGCCAAGTATACCAGGCACGCTATGGCTACACCTTC.

V is TRBV18 and J is TRBJ1-5; TRBD1 matches at 7 bases. The CDR3 sequence is 15 residues long. Per the germline V gene, CDR1 is KGHSH and CDR2 is LQKENI. The trim removed 3 bases at V and 0 bases at J, leaving 2 bases unmatched. Here the CDR3 reads CASSPDRDSNQPQHF. DNA for the CDR3: TGTGCCAGCTCACCTGACAGGGATAGCAATCAGCCCCAGCATTTT.

This clone was detected only a few times. This chain links TRBV6-4 with TRBJ2-1; 9 nucleotides agree with TRBD2. Germline V gives CDR1 MRHNA, CDR2 SNTAGT. V was pared by 11 bases and J by 5 bases, with 10 bases of the junction left unmatched. This CDR3 spans 14 amino acids. CDR3 sequence reads: CALGASGVHNEQFF. The CDR3 nucleotides read TGTGCCTTGGGGGCTAGCGGGGTTCACAATGAGCAGTTCTTC.

The chain has TRBV9 and TRBJ2-3, with 8 bases matching TRBD1. CDR3 length equals 17 residues. The J segment lost 4 bases and the V segment lost 3 bases, leaving 13 bases of the junction unmatched. Germline V gives CDR1 SGDLS, CDR2 YYNGEE. In DNA, the CDR3 is TGTGCCAGCAGCGCTAACCCCGGACAGGGAAAGGCAGATACGCAGTATTTT. Translated, it gives CASSANPGQGKADTQYF.

The chain combines TRBV6-6 with TRBJ1-1; D might be TRBD1 (5 bases). Germline lookup yields CDR1 MNHNY and CDR2 SVGAGI (reference sequence). V was pared by 2 bases and J by 5 bases, with 12 bases between. This CDR3 comprises 14 residues. CDR3 sequence: CASSYDDGGTEAFF. CDR3 DNA sequence: TGTGCCAGCAGTTACGATGACGGGGGGACTGAAGCTTTCTTT.

DNA of the CDR3: TGTGCCAGCAGTAAGACAGGGACAGTCGACGAGCAGTACGTC. It is translated as CASSKTGTVDEQYV. The chain recombines TRBV6-5 with TRBJ2-7; 7 positions match TRBD1. The CDR3 is 14 amino acids. Germline lookup yields CDR1 MNHEY and CDR2 SVGAGI. With V trimmed by 5 bases and J by 5 bases, 9 bases remained unmatched.

V and J are TRBV5-5 and TRBJ2-5; D unclear. CDR1 and CDR2 (germline): SGHKS, YYEKEE (reference sequence). The CDR3 extends over 13 amino acids. V shed 0 bases and J shed 4 bases, with 7 bases lying between them. The CDR3 protein is CASSLGSRETQYF. In DNA, the CDR3 is TGTGCCAGCAGCTTGGGTTCCCGAGAGACCCAGTACTTC. The whole variable domain, filled in from reference TRBV5-5 and TRBJ2-5, reads DAGVTQSPTHLIKTRGQQVTLRCSPISGHKSVSWYQQVLGQGPQFIFQYYEKEERGRGNFPDRFSARQFPNYSSELNVNALLLGDSALYLCASSLGSRETQYFGPGTRLLVL.

The chain joins TRBV6-5 to TRBJ1-1; D is unclear. The V end lost 7 bases, the J end lost 0 bases, and 6 bases lay between the germline ends. CDR1 is MNHEY, CDR2 SVGAGI, per germline. The CDR3 covers 12 residues. CDR3 nucleotide sequence: TGTGCCAGCAAACAGCTGAACACTGAAGCTTTCTTT. Amino acids: CASKQLNTEAFF.

V usage is TRBV5-4 and J usage is TRBJ1-1, with 7 nucleotides matching TRBD1. The V gene end was trimmed by 10 bases and the J gene end by 0 bases; junction bases not matched to a gene: 12. There are 15 residues in the CDR3. Germline assignment: CDR1 SGHNT and CDR2 YYREEE (reference sequence). The CDR3 sequence: CAGSAMTGLNTEAFF. Written as DNA, the CDR3 is TGTGCCGGTAGCGCCATGACAGGGCTGAACACTGAAGCTTTCTTT.

The J gene is TRBJ2-3, the V gene TRBV7-6; 7 bases are shared with TRBD2. Per germline, CDR1 SGHVS and CDR2 FNYEAQ. This CDR3 has 15 amino acids. The V gene end was trimmed by 3 bases and the J gene end by 8 bases; junction bases not matched to a gene: 11. The CDR3 sequence is CASSLQAAPGGTQYF. CDR3 bases: TGTGCCAGCAGCTTGCAAGCGGCACCGGGGGGTACGCAGTATTTT. Full variable domain (missing parts from reference TRBV7-6 and TRBJ2-3): GAGVSQSPRYKVTKRGQDVALRCDPISGHVSLYWYRQALGQGPEFLTYFNYEAQQDKSGLPNDRFSAERPEGSISTLTIQRTEQRDSAMYRCASSLQAAPGGTQYFGPGTRLTVL.

The V call is TRBV15, the J call TRBJ2-1; TRBD1 agrees at 7 bases. Per germline, CDR1 LNHNV and CDR2 YYDKDF (reference sequence). With 6 bases clipped from V and 2 bases from J, the junction kept 7 bases outside the gene matches. This CDR3 contains 15 residues. This CDR3 is CATSNRGTAYNEQFF. DNA of the CDR3: TGTGCCACCAGTAACCGTGGGACAGCCTACAATGAGCAGTTCTTC.

The CDR3 DNA reads as TGTGCCAGCAGCTTAATGCTACAGGGGGGTACTGAAGCTTTCTTT. Translating gives CASSLMLQGGTEAFF. The rearrangement links TRBV7-6 to TRBJ1-1; 8 positions agree with TRBD1. The CDR3 is 15 residues long. V was pared by 2 bases and J by 5 bases, with 7 bases of the junction left unmatched. Germline CDR1 is SGHVS and CDR2 is FNYEAQ.

The chain joins TRBV9 to TRBJ1-3, with D unclear. Germline V gene data show CDR1 as SGDLS and CDR2 as YYNGEE. Between the trimmed V and J ends, which lost 4 bases and 2 bases, there was a span of 4 bases. The CDR3 loop spans 12 amino acids. The CDR3 region is CASSLPGNTIYF. The CDR3 coding sequence is TGTGCCAGCAGCCTTCCTGGAAACACCATATATTTT.

The rearrangement links TRBV6-5 to TRBJ2-5; tentative D call: TRBD2 (5 bases). Trimming stripped 2 bases from V and 3 bases from J, with 13 bases between. The CDR3 totals 15 residues. CDR1 is MNHEY and CDR2 is SVGAGI in the germline V gene. Here the CDR3 reads CASSYRTSGEETQYF. The CDR3 nucleotides are TGTGCCAGCAGTTACAGGACCTCCGGGGAAGAGACCCAGTACTTC.

This clone was observed once. The chain joins TRBV29-1 to TRBJ1-4; D not resolved. The V and J ends lost 4 bases and 5 bases respectively, with 11 bases between them. This CDR3 spans 13 amino acids. Germline CDR1 reads SQVTM; CDR2 reads ANQGSEA. The CDR3 sequence is CSVGVSMNEKLFF. CDR3 nucleotides: TGCAGCGTTGGTGTCAGTATGAATGAAAAACTGTTTTTT.

The chain has TRBV19 and TRBJ1-2; TRBD1 agrees at 7 bases. The CDR3 runs to 15 residues. Germline CDR1 is LNHDA and CDR2 is SQIVND (reference sequence). V lost 5 bases and J lost 4; bases outside the gene matches: 10. CDR3 in amino acids: CASSQDRAIGYGYTF. CDR3 in DNA: TGTGCCAGTAGTCAAGACAGGGCGATCGGCTATGGCTACACCTTC. The full variable domain, with the rest looked up from reference TRBV19 and TRBJ1-2, is DGGITQSPKYLFRKEGQNVTLSCEQNLNHDAMYWYRQDPGQGLRLIYYSQIVNDFQKGDIAEGYSVSREKKESFPLTVTSAQKNPTAFYLCASSQDRAIGYGYTFGSGTRLTVV.

The chain is built from TRBV6-1 and TRBJ1-2; no firm D call. The V and J ends lost 2 bases and 1 base respectively, with 8 bases between them. The CDR3 has 14 amino acids. Germline-derived CDR1 and CDR2 are MNHNS and SASEGT. CDR3 sequence (DNA): TGTGCCAGCAGTGAATTTATAGATAACTATGGCTACACCTTC. It is translated as CASSEFIDNYGYTF.

The chain has TRBV7-2 and TRBJ2-1; TRBD2 matches 11 bases. The CDR3 contains 15 residues. J was trimmed by 4 bases and V by 5 bases; bases with no gene match: 4. The germline V gene encodes CDR1 SGHTA and CDR2 FQGNSA. The CDR3, as DNA: TGTGCCAGCAGCCCCACTAGCGGGGGTTACAATGAGCAGTTCTTC. Its translation is CASSPTSGGYNEQFF. The variable domain in full, completed from reference TRBV7-2 and TRBJ2-1, reads GAGVSQSPSNKVTEKGKDVELRCDPISGHTALYWYRQSLGQGLEFLIYFQGNSAPDKSGLPSDRFSAERTGGSVSTLTIQRTQQEDSAVYLCASSPTSGGYNEQFFGPGTRLTVL.

This rearrangement joins TRBV19 to TRBJ2-7, with D perhaps matching TRBD2 (5 bases). V shed 3 bases and J shed 5 bases, with 14 bases lying between them. This CDR3 comprises 14 residues. From germline, CDR1 is LNHDA and CDR2 SQIVND (reference sequence). The CDR3 is CASSISWLRDEQYF. The CDR3 coding sequence is TGTGCCAGTAGTATCTCTTGGTTGAGGGACGAGCAGTACTTC.

This clone was found a few times. The chain carries TRBV5-1 and TRBJ2-3; no clear D. The CDR3 extends over 13 amino acids. V was pared by 7 bases and J by 5 bases, with 14 bases between. Germline assignment: CDR1 SGHRS and CDR2 YFSETQ. CDR3 region: CASSRLLGDTQYF. The CDR3 DNA reads TGCGCCAGCTCGAGGCTTCTTGGAGATACGCAGTATTTT.

This chain links TRBV12-5 with TRBJ2-2; D gene uncertain. The CDR3 spans 11 residues. Germline lookup yields CDR1 LGHNT and CDR2 FRNRAP. V was trimmed by 11 bases and J by 8 bases, leaving 12 bases between them. Here the CDR3 DNA reads TGTGCTCCTTTCCGTGTGGGGGAGCTGTTTTTT. Translated, it gives CAPFRVGELFF.

The V and J genes are TRBV30 and TRBJ2-7; 7 nucleotides line up with TRBD2. This CDR3 region has 11 residues. The germline CDR1 and CDR2 sequences are GTSNPN and SVGIG (reference sequence). The V gene end was trimmed by 1 base and the J gene end by 6 bases; junction bases not matched to a gene: 0. The CDR3 nucleotides are TGTGCCTGGAGTGCGGGGGGCGAGCAGTACTTC. Amino acids: CAWSAGGEQYF.

This sequence joins TRBV11-3 and TRBJ2-5, with D possibly matching TRBD2 (6 bases). The CDR3 loop spans 17 amino acids. The V gene's germline CDR1 is SGHNT and CDR2 YENEEA. Trimming removed 5 bases at V and 5 bases at J, with 24 bases between. Written as DNA, the CDR3 is TGTGCCAGCAGCCCGGGACGGGTCTTGGGCGGGGCGGAGACCCAGTACTTC. Its protein product is CASSPGRVLGGAETQYF. The entire variable domain, with the rest obtained from reference TRBV11-3 and TRBJ2-5, is as follows: EAGVVQSPRYKIIEKKQPVAFWCNPISGHNTLYWYLQNLGQGPELLIRYENEEAVDDSQLPKDRFSAERLKGVDSTLKIQPAELGDSAVYLCASSPGRVLGGAETQYFGPGTRLLVL.

The V and J genes are TRBV4-2 and TRBJ2-5; a possible D gene is TRBD2 (6 bases). Germline lookup yields CDR1 LGHNA and CDR2 YNFKEQ. Trimming took off 0 bases at V and 9 bases at J, with 11 bases between the two ends. CDR3 length equals 13 residues. The CDR3 nucleotides are TGTGCCAGCAGCCAAGATGCTGGCGGGGCCCAGTACTTC. This encodes CASSQDAGGAQYF.